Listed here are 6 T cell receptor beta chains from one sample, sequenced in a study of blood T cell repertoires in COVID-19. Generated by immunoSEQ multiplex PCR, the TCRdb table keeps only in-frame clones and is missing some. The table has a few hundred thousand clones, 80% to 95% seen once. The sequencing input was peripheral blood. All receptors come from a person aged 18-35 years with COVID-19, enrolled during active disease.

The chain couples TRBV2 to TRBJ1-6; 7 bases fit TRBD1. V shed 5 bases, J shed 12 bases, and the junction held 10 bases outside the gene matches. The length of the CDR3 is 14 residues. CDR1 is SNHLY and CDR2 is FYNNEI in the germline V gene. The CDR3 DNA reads TGTGCCAGCAGTCGGGACAGCGCCGAGGGACCCCTCCACTTT. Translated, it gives CASSRDSAEGPLHF.

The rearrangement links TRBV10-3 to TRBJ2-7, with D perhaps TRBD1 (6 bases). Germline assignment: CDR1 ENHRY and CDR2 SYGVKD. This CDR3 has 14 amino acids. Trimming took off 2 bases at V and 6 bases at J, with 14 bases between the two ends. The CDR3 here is CAISETGKGGEQYF. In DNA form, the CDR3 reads TGTGCCATCAGTGAGACAGGGAAGGGCGGCGAGCAGTACTTC.

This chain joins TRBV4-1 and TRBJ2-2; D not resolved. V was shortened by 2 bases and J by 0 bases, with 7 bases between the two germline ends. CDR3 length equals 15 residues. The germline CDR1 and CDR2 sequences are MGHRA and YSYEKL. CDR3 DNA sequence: TGCGCCAGCAGCCAATCCCTTGCGAACACCGGGGAGCTGTTTTTT. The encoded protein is CASSQSLANTGELFF.

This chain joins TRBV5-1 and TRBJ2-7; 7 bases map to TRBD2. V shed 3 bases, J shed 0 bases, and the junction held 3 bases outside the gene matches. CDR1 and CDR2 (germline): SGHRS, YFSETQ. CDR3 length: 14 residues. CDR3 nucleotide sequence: TGCGCCAGCAGCTCCGGGACTATCTCCTACGAGCAGTACTTC. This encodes CASSSGTISYEQYF.

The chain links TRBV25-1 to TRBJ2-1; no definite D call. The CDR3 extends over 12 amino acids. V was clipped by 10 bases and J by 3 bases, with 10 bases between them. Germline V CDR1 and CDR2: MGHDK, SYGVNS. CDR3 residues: CATTTFYNEQFF. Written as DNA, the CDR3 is TGTGCCACCACGACTTTCTACAATGAGCAGTTCTTC.

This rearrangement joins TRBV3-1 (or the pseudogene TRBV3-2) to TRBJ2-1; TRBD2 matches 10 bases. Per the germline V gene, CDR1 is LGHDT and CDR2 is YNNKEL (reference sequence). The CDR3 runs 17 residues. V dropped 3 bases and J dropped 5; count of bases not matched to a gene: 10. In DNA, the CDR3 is TGTGCCAGCAGCCATCGCCCGGGACTAGCGCCCGACAATGAGCAGTTCTTC. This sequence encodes CASSHRPGLAPDNEQFF.